This T cell receptor (beta chain) came from a study of blood T cells in healthy people across ages. Findings and caveats of the study: When one million T cells were used, diversity estimates were thought to be underestimates.

Comment on this clonotype: Antigen unknown.

Next came a second PCR, run for roughly 7 to 12 cycles, which used a sample-barcoded 5' primer along with a J-beta primer mix. TCRdb re-derived calls from the 5' RACE reads in MiXCR, one entry per CDR3 protein. The sample holds 1.5 million to 2 million distinct CDR3 sequences; roughly 43% are singletons and the top ten take 23%. There are 16 residues in the CDR3. V lost 2 bases and J lost 5, with 13 bases in between. CDR1 and CDR2 (germline): SGHTA, FQGNSA. Input material: blood. The gene calls are TRBV7-2 and TRBJ1-6; D is unresolved. This sequence originates from a human donor in good health. This CDR3 is CASSLMGMRNNSPLHF. CDR3 nucleotides: TGTGCCAGCAGCTTAATGGGGATGAGGAATAATTCACCCCTCCACTTT.